The rows below give T cell receptor beta chains drawn from one sample of a study of CD8+ T cells in alopecia areata. Repertoires were generated with immunoSEQ multiplex PCR, while TCRdb's copy carries only in-frame clones and drops some. The table includes roughly 150,000 clones, about 90% detected once. This sample comprised CD8+ T cells sorted from blood, obtained at week 0. The receptors stem from a human donor with alopecia areata. The CDR3 runs from the conserved cysteine through the conserved F or W. Each record gives: J gene, D gene, V gene, clone size, CDR3 protein, CDR3 DNA. A D gene is named only where the DNA matches it firmly. Clone size is given for some rows only: seen once, a few or many times, or a class if the clone is expanded.

TRBJ2-3 | . | TRBV11-1 | once | CASSHSRDTQYF | TGTGCCAGCAGCCACTCCCGGGATACGCAGTATTTT
TRBJ2-7 | . | TRBV5-4 | once | CASSLGSGFSYEQYF | TGTGCCAGCAGCTTGGGAAGCGGGTTCTCCTACGAGCAGTACTTC
TRBJ1-5 | . | TRBV2 | . | CASSGDYSNQPQHF | TGTGCCAGCAGTGGCGATTATAGCAATCAGCCCCAGCATTTT
TRBJ2-7 | . | TRBV29-1 | few | CSVVVSSYEQYF | TGCAGCGTTGTCGTATCATCCTACGAGCAGTACTTC
TRBJ2-7 | . | TRBV29-1 | . | CSVEDQPYEQYF | TGCAGCGTTGAAGATCAGCCCTACGAGCAGTACTTC
TRBJ2-1 | TRBD2 | TRBV29-1 | . | CSVDSGGAYEQFF | TGCAGCGTTGATAGCGGGGGGGCCTATGAGCAGTTCTTC
TRBJ1-1 | . | TRBV27 | . | CASSDGGGPMNTEAFF | TGTGCCAGCAGTGATGGGGGGGGGCCGATGAACACTGAAGCTTTCTTT
TRBJ2-7 | . | TRBV6-1 | . | CASSESALSSYEQYF | TGTGCCAGCAGTGAGTCCGCGCTTAGCTCCTACGAGCAGTACTTC
TRBJ1-1 | . | TRBV10-3 | . | CAISDPDREAFF | TGTGCCATCAGTGACCCCGACAGGGAAGCTTTCTTT
TRBJ2-7 | TRBD2 | TRBV7-2 | . | CASSRLGLDYEQYF | TGTGCCAGCAGCAGGCTCGGACTAGACTACGAGCAGTACTTC
TRBJ2-5 | TRBD2 | TRBV27 | . | CASSFLAEETQYF | TGTGCCAGCAGTTTCCTAGCGGAAGAGACCCAGTACTTC
TRBJ2-7 | TRBD2 | TRBV30 | . | CAWSVLAGGPYEQYF | TGTGCCTGGAGTGTCCTAGCGGGGGGACCCTACGAGCAGTACTTC
TRBJ2-1 | . | TRBV5-6 | . | CASLPFVGSDNEQFF | TGTGCCAGCCTACCTTTTGTGGGTAGCGACAATGAGCAGTTCTTC
TRBJ1-2 | . | TRBV2 | . | CASWGGKAGYTF | TGTGCCAGCTGGGGGGGGAAGGCTGGCTACACCTTC
TRBJ2-7 | . | TRBV7-6 | . | CASSLLDGSYEQYF | TGTGCCAGCAGCTTACTCGACGGCTCCTACGAGCAGTACTTC
TRBJ1-2 | TRBD1 | TRBV7-9 | once | CASRSGQSNYGYTF | TGTGCCAGCAGATCGGGACAGTCTAACTATGGCTACACCTTC
TRBJ1-6 | . | TRBV18 | few | CASSAGTTYNSPLHF | TGTGCCAGCTCTGCCGGGACAACTTATAATTCACCCCTCCACTTT
TRBJ2-7 | . | TRBV11-2 | . | CASSLGWGPLYEQYF | TGTGCCAGCAGCTTAGGATGGGGGCCACTATACGAGCAGTACTTC
TRBJ2-7 | TRBD2 | TRBV29-1 | . | CSVEEAGAISYEQYF | TGCAGCGTTGAAGAAGCGGGGGCGATTTCCTACGAGCAGTACTTC
TRBJ2-7 | TRBD1 | TRBV11-2 | . | CASSSRGFWDRGFYEQYF | TGTGCCAGCAGCTCCCGTGGATTTTGGGACAGGGGTTTCTACGAGCAGTACTTC
TRBJ2-7 | TRBD2 | TRBV29-1 | . | CSVVHGRAPYEQYF | TGCAGCGTTGTCCATGGGAGGGCCCCCTACGAGCAGTACTTC
TRBJ1-5 | . | TRBV9 | once | CASSHGSNQPQHF | TGTGCCAGCTCCCACGGGAGCAATCAGCCCCAGCATTTT
TRBJ1-5 | . | TRBV15 | . | CATSSWGEARQPQHF | TGTGCCACCAGCAGTTGGGGTGAGGCGCGTCAGCCCCAGCATTTT
TRBJ1-1 | . | TRBV7-9 | . | CASSLAGTEAFF | TGTGCCAGCAGCTTAGCGGGCACTGAAGCTTTCTTT
TRBJ1-3 | . | TRBV13 | . | CASSLGAKRLGNTIYF | TGTGCCAGCAGCCTAGGAGCTAAGAGACTCGGAAACACCATATATTTT
TRBJ1-6 | . | TRBV7-9 | . | CASSLEGTGSPLHF | TGTGCCAGCAGCTTAGAAGGGACCGGTTCACCCCTCCACTTT
TRBJ2-7 | TRBD2 | TRBV12-5 | . | CASGLGGSSYEQYF | TGTGCTAGTGGTTTGGGCGGGAGCTCCTACGAGCAGTACTTC
TRBJ1-1 | . | TRBV7-9 | . | CASSFWDKNTEAFF | TGTGCCAGCAGCTTCTGGGACAAGAACACTGAAGCTTTCTTT
TRBJ2-7 | . | TRBV13 | . | CASSFMDLPYEQYF | TGTGCCAGCAGCTTCATGGACCTACCCTACGAGCAGTACTTC
TRBJ2-3 | TRBD2 | TRBV5-4 | . | CASSFRLNWREYRPDTQYF | TGTGCCAGCAGCTTCCGCCTTAATTGGCGGGAGTACAGGCCAGATACGCAGTATTTT
TRBJ2-2 | . | TRBV25-1 | . | CASSEYRNEELFF | TGTGCCAGCAGTGAATACCGCAACGAGGAGCTGTTTTTT
TRBJ2-7 | . | TRBV2 | . | CASSTLEQYF | TGTGCCAGCAGTACCCTAGAGCAGTACTTC
TRBJ2-7 | . | TRBV27 | . | CASSPPTGIEQYF | TGTGCCAGCAGTCCCCCTACAGGGATCGAGCAGTACTTC
TRBJ2-7 | . | TRBV2 | . | CASSHGGGPGDLYEQYF | TGTGCCAGCAGCCACGGAGGAGGTCCAGGGGACCTCTACGAGCAGTACTTC
TRBJ2-7 | TRBD2 | TRBV29-1 | once | CSVEKAGVGYEQYF | TGCAGCGTTGAAAAAGCGGGAGTAGGCTACGAGCAGTACTTC
TRBJ1-5 | . | TRBV4-1 | . | CASSPFLGGQPQHF | TGCGCCAGCAGCCCTTTTTTAGGCGGCCAGCCCCAGCATTTT
TRBJ2-3 | TRBD2 | TRBV7-3 | . | CASSELAGPPGTDTQYF | TGTGCCAGCAGCGAACTAGCGGGACCCCCCGGGACAGATACGCAGTATTTT
TRBJ2-1 | . | TRBV25-1 | . | CASSEYNGYNEQFF | TGTGCCAGCAGTGAATACAACGGCTACAATGAGCAGTTCTTC
TRBJ2-2 | . | TRBV19 | . | CASSIPQGPNTGELFF | TGTGCCAGTAGTATACCACAGGGCCCGAACACCGGGGAGCTGTTTTTT
TRBJ1-1 | TRBD1 | TRBV5-1 | . | CASSEGQANTEAFF | TGCGCCAGCAGCGAGGGACAGGCGAACACTGAAGCTTTCTTT
TRBJ2-5 | . | TRBV10-2 | . | CASSGQEASETQYF | TGCGCCAGCAGTGGCCAGGAAGCGTCAGAGACCCAGTACTTC
TRBJ1-2 | . | TRBV7-9 | . | CASRSQGPHGYTF | TGTGCCAGCAGATCCCAGGGTCCGCATGGCTACACCTTC
TRBJ2-2 | . | TRBV19 | . | CASKGGELFF | TGTGCCAGTAAGGGCGGGGAGCTGTTTTTT
TRBJ1-2 | . | TRBV29-1 | . | CSVEVLDNPYGYTF | TGCAGCGTTGAGGTTCTGGACAACCCGTATGGCTACACCTTC
TRBJ2-7 | TRBD1 | TRBV7-8 | . | CASSSLTGPYEQYF | TGTGCCAGCAGCTCCCTGACAGGGCCCTACGAGCAGTACTTC